The 9 T cell receptor beta chains below all came from one sample that was sequenced in a study of blood T cell repertoires in COVID-19. Profiled with immunoSEQ multiplex PCR; TCRdb holds only in-frame clones, not every one. Seen here are roughly 190,000 clones, roughly four fifths observed once, and the top ten hold roughly 12%. Input material: PBMCs or T cells enriched from blood (not recorded which). The origin of the receptors is a man between 40 and 49 years old who had recovered from COVID-19.

The chain links TRBV6-2 or TRBV6-3 to TRBJ1-2; a possible D gene is TRBD1 (5 bases). CDR3 length equals 13 residues. Germline V gene sequence: CDR1 MNHEY, CDR2 SVGEGT. The V gene lost 0 bases and the J gene lost 4 bases, with 6 bases spanning the gap. The CDR3, as DNA: TGTGCCAGCAGTTACTCCCAGGGCTATGGCTACACCTTC. Translation: CASSYSQGYGYTF.

The chain is built from TRBV6-2 or TRBV6-3 and TRBJ2-7; no clear D gene. The V end was cut by 2 bases, the J end by 5 bases, with 13 bases between. CDR1 is MNHEY, CDR2 SVGEGT, per germline. This CDR3 has 14 residues. CDR3 bases: TGTGCCAGCAGTTACCCCGGCAGGAAAAACGAGCAGTACGTC. It translates to CASSYPGRKNEQYV.

The chain combines TRBV28 with TRBJ1-2; D ambiguous. Trimming cost V 4 bases and J 8 bases, with 23 bases left between them. From germline, CDR1 is MDHEN and CDR2 SYDVKM. The CDR3 totals 16 residues. In DNA, the CDR3 is TGTGCCAGCAGTTCCTCAGTCGGCGGGTGGCTAGGGGGCTACACCTTC. It codes for CASSSSVGGWLGGYTF.

The genes are TRBV6-2 or TRBV6-3 and TRBJ2-7; TRBD2 might be the D (6 bases). Germline CDR1 is MNHEY and CDR2 is SVGEGT. The CDR3 loop spans 13 amino acids. V lost 5 bases and J lost 2, with 10 bases in between. This CDR3 reads CASSGRGPYEQYV. Written as DNA, the CDR3 is TGTGCCAGCAGTGGGCGGGGTCCCTACGAGCAGTACGTC.

J is TRBJ2-1 and V is TRBV7-6; 14 bases align to TRBD2. CDR3 length: 16 amino acids. The V gene end was trimmed by 5 bases and the J gene end by 9 bases; junction bases not matched to a gene: 9. The V gene's germline CDR1 is SGHVS and CDR2 FNYEAQ. The CDR3 nucleotides read TGTGCCAGCAGCCCGACTAGCGGGAGGGCTTGGGCTGAGCAGTTCTTC. Protein: CASSPTSGRAWAEQFF. The whole variable domain, remainder taken from reference TRBV7-6 and TRBJ2-1, is GAGVSQSPRYKVTKRGQDVALRCDPISGHVSLYWYRQALGQGPEFLTYFNYEAQQDKSGLPNDRFSAERPEGSISTLTIQRTEQRDSAMYRCASSPTSGRAWAEQFFGPGTRLTVL.

The J gene is TRBJ2-7, the V gene TRBV18, with D maybe TRBD1 (6 bases). V dropped 5 bases and J dropped 1 base, with 9 bases sitting between them. In germline, CDR1 is KGHSH, CDR2 LQKENI. The CDR3 covers 13 residues. CDR3 residues: CASSNTGSYEQYF. The CDR3 DNA is TGTGCCAGCTCAAATACAGGGTCCTACGAGCAGTACTTC.

The chain combines TRBV4-2 with TRBJ1-3, with TRBD1 as a possible D gene (5 bases). The CDR3 has 16 residues. Deletions cut 1 base from V and 3 bases from J, with 13 bases between. Germline V gene lookup returns CDR1 LGHNA and CDR2 YNFKEQ. The CDR3 here is CASSQGAGGVGNTIYF. The CDR3 nucleotides are TGTGCCAGCAGCCAAGGTGCGGGAGGGGTTGGAAACACCATATATTTT.

V is TRBV28 and J is TRBJ1-5, with 7 bases matching TRBD1. J was trimmed by 6 bases and V by 6 bases; bases with no gene match: 14. CDR1 is MDHEN and CDR2 is SYDVKM in the germline V gene. The CDR3 consists of 16 residues. The CDR3, as DNA: TGTGCCAGCAGAGGGGGCGGGGCACCCTACGGTCAGCCCCAGCATTTT. Translating gives CASRGGGAPYGQPQHF.

Here the CDR3 reads CASSQNPAGLNTEAFF. The CDR3 coding sequence is TGTGCCAGCAGCCAAAACCCAGCGGGATTGAACACTGAAGCTTTCTTT. The chain is built from TRBV4-2 and TRBJ1-1; D gene ambiguous. CDR3 length: 16 amino acids. Per germline, CDR1 LGHNA and CDR2 YNFKEQ. V was shortened by 2 bases and J by 0 bases, with 13 bases between the two germline ends.